This entry concerns a single TCR beta chain. The sample comes from a study of blood T cell repertoires in COVID-19. Study-level background: PBMCs, B-cell-depleted T cells, or T cells provided the cDNA or gDNA that made up the material.

This CDR3 has 17 amino acids. The V segment lost 4 bases and the J segment 2 bases; nucleotides outside the gene matches: 13. From germline, CDR1 is MNHEY and CDR2 SMNVEV (reference sequence). Those enrolled, adults aged 18 to 89 years, came from some 25 US areas. Participant reports of clinical history set cohort assignment. This table comes from immunoSEQ multiplex PCR, and its TCRdb copy is limited to in-frame clones, with some not included. The sample has 200,000 or so clones; 84% are singletons. Specimen: PBMCs or T cells enriched from blood (not recorded which). V gene TRBV27 combines with J gene TRBJ2-5, with 7 positions matching TRBD1. The TCR sequence derives from a man aged 40-55 years who had recovered from COVID-19. The CDR3 nucleotides are TGTGCCAGCAGTTCGGGTCAGGGGGTCGCATTTCAAGAGACCCAGTACTTC. Protein product: CASSSGQGVAFQETQYF.